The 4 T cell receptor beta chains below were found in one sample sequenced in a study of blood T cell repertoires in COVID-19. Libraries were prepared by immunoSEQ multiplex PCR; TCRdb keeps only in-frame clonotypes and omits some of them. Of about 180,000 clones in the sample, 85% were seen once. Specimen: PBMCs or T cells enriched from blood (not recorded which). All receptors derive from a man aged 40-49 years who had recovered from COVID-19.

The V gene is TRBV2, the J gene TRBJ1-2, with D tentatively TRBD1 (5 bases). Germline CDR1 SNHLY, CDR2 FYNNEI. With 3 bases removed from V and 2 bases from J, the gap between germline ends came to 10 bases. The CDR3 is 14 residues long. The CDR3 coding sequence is TGTGCCAGCAGTGATCCCCAGGGCAACTATGGCTACACCTTC. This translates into CASSDPQGNYGYTF.

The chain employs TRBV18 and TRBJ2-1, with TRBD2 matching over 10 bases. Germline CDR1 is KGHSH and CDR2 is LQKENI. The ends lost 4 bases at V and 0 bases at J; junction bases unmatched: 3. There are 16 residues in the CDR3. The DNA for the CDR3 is TGTGCCAGCTCACTCAGCGGGGGGGCCTCCTACAATGAGCAGTTCTTC. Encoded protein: CASSLSGGASYNEQFF.

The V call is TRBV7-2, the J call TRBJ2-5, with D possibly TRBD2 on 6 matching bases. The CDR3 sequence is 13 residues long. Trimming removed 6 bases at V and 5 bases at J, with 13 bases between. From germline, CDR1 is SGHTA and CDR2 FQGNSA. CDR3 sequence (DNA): TGTGCCAGCAGGCCCCCGGACTACGAGACCCAGTACTTC. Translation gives CASRPPDYETQYF.

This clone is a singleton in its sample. CDR3 nucleotide sequence: TGTGCCAGCAGCAAAGGACAGGGGGCGTGGGTCACTGAAGCTTTCTTT. Its protein product is CASSKGQGAWVTEAFF. The rearrangement links TRBV5-6 to TRBJ1-1; the match to TRBD1 covers 11 bases. V lost 4 bases to trimming and J lost 4 bases; unmatched junction nucleotides: 9. CDR1 is SGHDT, CDR2 YYEEEE, per germline. CDR3 length: 16 amino acids.